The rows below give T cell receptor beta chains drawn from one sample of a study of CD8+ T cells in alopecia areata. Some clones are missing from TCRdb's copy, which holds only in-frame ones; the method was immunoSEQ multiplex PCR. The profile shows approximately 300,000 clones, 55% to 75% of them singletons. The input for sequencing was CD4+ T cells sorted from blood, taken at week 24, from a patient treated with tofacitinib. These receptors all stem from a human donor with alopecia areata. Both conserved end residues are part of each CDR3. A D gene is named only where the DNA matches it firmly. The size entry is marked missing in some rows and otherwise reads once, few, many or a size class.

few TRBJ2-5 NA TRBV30 CACQEGTAQETQYF TGTGCCTGCCAGGAGGGGACAGCTCAAGAGACCCAGTACTTC
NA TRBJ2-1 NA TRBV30 CAWSVLRNEQFF TGTGCCTGGAGTGTACTTCGCAATGAGCAGTTCTTC
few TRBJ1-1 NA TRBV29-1 CSVNRRLNTEAFF TGCAGCGTGAACAGGAGACTGAACACTGAAGCTTTCTTT
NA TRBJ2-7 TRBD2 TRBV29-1 CSVVTSGGHSYEQYF TGCAGCGTTGTGACTAGCGGGGGGCACTCCTACGAGCAGTACTTC
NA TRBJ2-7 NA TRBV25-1 CASSELRLTVDEQYF TGTGCCAGCAGTGAATTGCGATTGACAGTAGACGAGCAGTACTTC
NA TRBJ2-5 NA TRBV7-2 CASKMQGGQETQYF TGTGCCAGCAAGATGCAGGGGGGCCAAGAGACCCAGTACTTC
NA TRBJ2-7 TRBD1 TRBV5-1 CASSLDRSQGAYEQYF TGCGCCAGCAGCTTGGATAGGTCTCAGGGGGCCTACGAGCAGTACTTC
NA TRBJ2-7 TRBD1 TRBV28 CASSLYPGQGNHEQYF TGTGCCAGCAGTTTATACCCGGGACAGGGGAACCACGAGCAGTACTTC
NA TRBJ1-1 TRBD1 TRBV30 CAGRTGTSQGNTEAFF TGTGCCGGCAGGACAGGGACCTCTCAGGGGAACACTGAAGCTTTCTTT
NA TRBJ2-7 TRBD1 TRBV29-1 CSVLPSGTEAGEQYF TGCAGCGTCCTACCGTCCGGGACAGAAGCAGGCGAGCAGTACTTC
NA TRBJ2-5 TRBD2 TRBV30 CAWRGLAGEETQYF TGTGCCTGGAGGGGACTAGCGGGGGAAGAGACCCAGTACTTC
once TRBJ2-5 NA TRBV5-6 CASSHRRLSQETQYF TGTGCCAGCAGCCACCGTCGGCTGTCCCAAGAGACCCAGTACTTC
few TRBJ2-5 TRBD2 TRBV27 CASSVLRGGGETQYF TGTGCCAGCAGTGTTCTGCGGGGGGGCGGGGAGACCCAGTACTTC
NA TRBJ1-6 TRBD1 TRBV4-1 CASSQDGAGGVLLKRCSPLHF TGCGCCAGCAGCCAAGATGGAGCAGGGGGCGTCTTATTAAAGAGGTGTTCACCCCTCCACTTT
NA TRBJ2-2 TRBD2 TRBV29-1 CSIYPSLGGKTGELFF TGCAGCATATACCCGTCATTGGGGGGGAAGACCGGGGAGCTGTTTTTT
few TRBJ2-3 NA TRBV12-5 CASLGSGTDTQYF TGTGCTAGTTTGGGCTCGGGCACAGATACGCAGTATTTT
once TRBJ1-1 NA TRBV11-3 CASSLVGGAGGTEAFF TGTGCCAGCAGCTTAGTGGGGGGCGCAGGTGGCACTGAAGCTTTCTTT
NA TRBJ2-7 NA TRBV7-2 CASSRDGAEQYF TGTGCCAGCAGCCGAGACGGTGCCGAGCAGTACTTC
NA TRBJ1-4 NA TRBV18 CASSPGSPNEKLFF TGTGCCAGCTCACCGGGGAGCCCCAATGAAAAACTGTTTTTT
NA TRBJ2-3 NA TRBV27 CANYYRSTDTQYF TGTGCCAACTACTACAGAAGCACAGATACGCAGTATTTT
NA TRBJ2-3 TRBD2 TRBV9 CASSGTSGLGTDTQYF TGTGCCAGCAGCGGAACTAGCGGTTTAGGCACAGATACGCAGTATTTT
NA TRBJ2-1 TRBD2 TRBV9 CASSLAGSSYNEQFF TGTGCCAGCAGCCTAGCGGGGAGCTCCTACAATGAGCAGTTCTTC
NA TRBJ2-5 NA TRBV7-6 CASSLGEVQSETQYF TGTGCCAGCAGCTTAGGGGAGGTCCAAAGTGAGACCCAGTACTTC
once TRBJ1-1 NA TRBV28 CASSFSHPSNAFF TGTGCCAGCAGTTTCTCCCACCCGTCCAATGCTTTCTTT
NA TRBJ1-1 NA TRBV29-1 CTATGMNTEAFF TGCACCGCTACAGGGATGAACACTGAAGCTTTCTTT
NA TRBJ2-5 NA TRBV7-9 CASSSHVRETQYF TGTGCCAGCAGCTCTCATGTCAGGGAGACCCAGTACTTC
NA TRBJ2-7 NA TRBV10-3 CAISDASPAHEQYF TGTGCCATCAGTGATGCCTCCCCGGCCCACGAGCAGTACTTC
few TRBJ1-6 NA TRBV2 CASSEGLVNSPLHF TGTGCCAGCAGTGAAGGGTTGGTGAATTCACCCCTCCACTTT
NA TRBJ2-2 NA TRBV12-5 CASGYSTGELFF TGTGCTAGTGGTTACTCCACCGGGGAGCTGTTTTTT
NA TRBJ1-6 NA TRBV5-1 CASSPGSGSPLHF TGCGCCAGCAGCCCAGGCTCGGGTTCACCCCTCCACTTT